Described below is a single T cell receptor (beta chain) sequence and its context. Its specificity is unknown. This record comes from a study of T-cell memory formation after mild COVID-19. Germline CDR1 ENHRY, CDR2 SYGVKD. Trimming pared 6 bases from V and 1 base from J, leaving 9 bases between. The CDR3 spans 13 residues. The study's findings and limits: The authors left the SARS-CoV-2 specificity of second-wave clones peaking on day 37 unconfirmed. Memory from before infection featured some responding clones, which suggests cross-reactive memory joined. Clones that shrank (day 15 to 85) were balanced CD4/CD8, whereas later expanders leaned CD4+. Among CD4+ contracting clones, most were CM and EM, and CD8+ ones EMRA.

A single record per CDR3 protein comes from TCRdb applying MiXCR to the 5' RACE reads. The top ten clones hold around a fifth of a sample with about 360,000 distinct CDR3 sequences, approximately 14% of them seen once. The rearrangement joins TRBV10-3 to TRBJ1-1; D uncertain. Material: PBMCs or a T cell subset sorted from them (not recorded which). This clonotype originated in a man younger than 30 who had mild COVID-19 (a few samples of this study predate the infection). Cell type and time point are not known. The CDR3 DNA reads as TGTGCCATCAGGGATCGGGGGAACACTGAAGCTTTCTTT. Encoded protein: CAIRDRGNTEAFF.